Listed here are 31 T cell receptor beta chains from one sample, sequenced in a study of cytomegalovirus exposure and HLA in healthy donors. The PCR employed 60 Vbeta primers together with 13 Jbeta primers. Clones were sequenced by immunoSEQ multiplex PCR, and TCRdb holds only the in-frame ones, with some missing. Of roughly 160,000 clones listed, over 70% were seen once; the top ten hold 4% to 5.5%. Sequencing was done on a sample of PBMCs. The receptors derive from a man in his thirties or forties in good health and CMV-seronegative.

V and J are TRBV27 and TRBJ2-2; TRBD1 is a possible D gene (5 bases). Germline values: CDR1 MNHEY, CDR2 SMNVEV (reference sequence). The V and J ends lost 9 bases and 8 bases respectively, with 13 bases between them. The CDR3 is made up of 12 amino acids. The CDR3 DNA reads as TGTGCCAGTGGCAGGGAAGGAGGGGAGCTGTTTTTT. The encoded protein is CASGREGGELFF.

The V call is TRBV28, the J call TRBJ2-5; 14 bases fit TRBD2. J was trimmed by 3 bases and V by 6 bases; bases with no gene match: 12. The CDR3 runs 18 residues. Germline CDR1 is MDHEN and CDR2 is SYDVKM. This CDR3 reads CASSRPGLAGEGEETQYF. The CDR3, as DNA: TGTGCCAGCAGCCGTCCGGGACTAGCGGGAGAGGGAGAAGAGACCCAGTACTTC.

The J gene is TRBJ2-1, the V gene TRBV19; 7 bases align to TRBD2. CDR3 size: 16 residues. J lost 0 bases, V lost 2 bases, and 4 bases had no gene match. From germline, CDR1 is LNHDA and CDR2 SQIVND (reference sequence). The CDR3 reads CASSIPAGSSYNEQFF. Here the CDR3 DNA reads TGTGCCAGTAGTATACCAGCGGGAAGCTCCTACAATGAGCAGTTCTTC.

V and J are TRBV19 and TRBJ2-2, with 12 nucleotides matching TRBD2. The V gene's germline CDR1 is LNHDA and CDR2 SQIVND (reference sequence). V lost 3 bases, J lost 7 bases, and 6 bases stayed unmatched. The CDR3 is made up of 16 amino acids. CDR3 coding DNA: TGTGCCAGTAGTATGACTAGCGGGAGAGTCGGCGGGGAGCTGTTTTTT. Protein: CASSMTSGRVGGELFF.

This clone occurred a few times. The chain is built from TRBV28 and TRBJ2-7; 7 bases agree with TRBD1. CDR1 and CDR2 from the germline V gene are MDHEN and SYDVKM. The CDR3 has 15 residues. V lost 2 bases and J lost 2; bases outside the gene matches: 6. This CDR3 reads CASSLIGQGAYEQYF. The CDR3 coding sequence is TGTGCCAGCAGTTTAATAGGCCAGGGGGCCTACGAGCAGTACTTC.

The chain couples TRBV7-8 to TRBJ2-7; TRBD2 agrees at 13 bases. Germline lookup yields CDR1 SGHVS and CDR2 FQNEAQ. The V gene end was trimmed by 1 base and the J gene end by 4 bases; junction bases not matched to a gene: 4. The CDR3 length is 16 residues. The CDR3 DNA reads TGTGCCAGCAGCTTAGGAGGACTAGCGGGAGAATACGAGCAGTACTTC. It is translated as CASSLGGLAGEYEQYF. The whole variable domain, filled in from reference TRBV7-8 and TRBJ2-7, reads GAGVSQSPRYKVAKRGQDVALRCDPISGHVSLFWYQQALGQGPEFLTYFQNEAQLDKSGLPSDRFFAERPEGSVSTLKIQRTQQEDSAVYLCASSLGGLAGEYEQYFGPGTRLTVT.

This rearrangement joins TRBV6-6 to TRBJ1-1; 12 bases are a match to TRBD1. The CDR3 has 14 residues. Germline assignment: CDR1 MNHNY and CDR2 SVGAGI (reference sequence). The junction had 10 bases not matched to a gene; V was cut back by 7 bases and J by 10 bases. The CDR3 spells CASTLGQGAIGAFF. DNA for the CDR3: TGTGCCAGCACCCTGGGACAGGGGGCAATAGGAGCTTTCTTT.

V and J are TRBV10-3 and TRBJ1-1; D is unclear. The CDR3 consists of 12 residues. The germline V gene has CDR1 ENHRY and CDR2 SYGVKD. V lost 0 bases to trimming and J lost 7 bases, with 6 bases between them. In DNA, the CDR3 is TGTGCCATCAGTGAGTCGAGGAATGAAGCTTTCTTT. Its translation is CAISESRNEAFF.

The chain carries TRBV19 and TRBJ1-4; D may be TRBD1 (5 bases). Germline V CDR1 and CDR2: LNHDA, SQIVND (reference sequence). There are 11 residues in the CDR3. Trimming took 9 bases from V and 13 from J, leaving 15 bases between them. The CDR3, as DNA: TGTGCCAGCGGCTCAGGGCTGATACTGTTTTTT. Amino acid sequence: CASGSGLILFF.

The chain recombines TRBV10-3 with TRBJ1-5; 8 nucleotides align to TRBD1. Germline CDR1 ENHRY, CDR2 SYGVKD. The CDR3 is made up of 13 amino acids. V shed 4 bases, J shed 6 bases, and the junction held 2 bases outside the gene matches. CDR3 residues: CAISGTGRQPQHF. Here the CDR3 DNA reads TGTGCCATCAGTGGGACAGGGCGTCAGCCCCAGCATTTT.

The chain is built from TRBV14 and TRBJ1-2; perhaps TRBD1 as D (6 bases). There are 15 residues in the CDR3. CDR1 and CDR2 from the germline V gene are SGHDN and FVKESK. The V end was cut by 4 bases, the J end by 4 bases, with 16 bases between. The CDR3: CASSPTKTGLYGYTF. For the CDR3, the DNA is TGTGCCAGCAGCCCGACAAAAACAGGGCTCTATGGCTACACCTTC.

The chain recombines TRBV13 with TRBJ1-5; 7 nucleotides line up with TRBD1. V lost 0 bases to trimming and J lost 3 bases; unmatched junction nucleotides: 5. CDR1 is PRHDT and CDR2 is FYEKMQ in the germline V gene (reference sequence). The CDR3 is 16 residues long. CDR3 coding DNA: TGTGCCAGCAGCTTAGGAACAGGGGACGACAATCAGCCCCAGCATTTT. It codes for CASSLGTGDDNQPQHF.

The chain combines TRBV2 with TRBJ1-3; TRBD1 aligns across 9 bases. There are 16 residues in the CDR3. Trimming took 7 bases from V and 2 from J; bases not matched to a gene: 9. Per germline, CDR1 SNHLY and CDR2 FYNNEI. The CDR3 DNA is TGTGCCAGCAAGGGGACAGGGCTTCCTCCTGGAAACACCATATATTTT. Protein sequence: CASKGTGLPPGNTIYF.

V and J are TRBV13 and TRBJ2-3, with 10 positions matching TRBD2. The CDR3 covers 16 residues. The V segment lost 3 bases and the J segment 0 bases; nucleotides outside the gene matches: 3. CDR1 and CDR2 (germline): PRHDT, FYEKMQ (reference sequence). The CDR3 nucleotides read TGTGCCAGCAGCTTTAGCGGGAGGCGGAGCACAGATACGCAGTATTTT. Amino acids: CASSFSGRRSTDTQYF.

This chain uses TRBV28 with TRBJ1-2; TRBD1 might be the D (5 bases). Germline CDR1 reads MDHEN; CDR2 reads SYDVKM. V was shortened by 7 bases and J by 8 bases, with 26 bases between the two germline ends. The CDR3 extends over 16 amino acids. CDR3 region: CASITGGAGRGYGYTF. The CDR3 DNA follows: TGTGCCAGCATCACGGGAGGGGCCGGGCGGGGTTACGGCTACACCTTC.

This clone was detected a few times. This CDR3 reads CASSDYLLYSPTGAYNEQFF. In DNA form, the CDR3 reads TGTGCCAGCAGTGACTACCTACTTTACTCTCCGACAGGGGCCTACAATGAGCAGTTCTTC. The rearrangement links TRBV6-4 to TRBJ2-1; 8 bases map to TRBD1. This CDR3 region has 20 residues. Germline loops: CDR1 MRHNA, CDR2 SNTAGT. With 1 base clipped from V and 2 bases from J, the junction kept 16 bases outside the gene matches.

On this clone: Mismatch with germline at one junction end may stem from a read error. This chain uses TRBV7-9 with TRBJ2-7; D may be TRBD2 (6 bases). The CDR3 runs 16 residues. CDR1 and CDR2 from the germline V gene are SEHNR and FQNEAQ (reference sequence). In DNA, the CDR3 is TGTTCCAGCAGCCCGGTGGAGGGCAGTTTCTCCTACGAGCAGTACTTC. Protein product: CSSSPVEGSFSYEQYF.

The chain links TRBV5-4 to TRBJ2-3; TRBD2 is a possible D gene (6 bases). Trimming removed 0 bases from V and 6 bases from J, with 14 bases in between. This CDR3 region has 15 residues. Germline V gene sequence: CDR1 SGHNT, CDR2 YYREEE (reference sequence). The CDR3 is CASSLAIGRGDTQYF. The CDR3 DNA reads TGTGCCAGCAGCTTGGCGATCGGGAGAGGGGATACGCAGTATTTT. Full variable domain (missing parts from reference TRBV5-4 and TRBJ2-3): ETGVTQSPTHLIKTRGQQVTLRCSSQSGHNTVSWYQQALGQGPQFIFQYYREEENGRGNFPPRFSGLQFPNYSSELNVNALELDDSALYLCASSLAIGRGDTQYFGPGTRLTVL.

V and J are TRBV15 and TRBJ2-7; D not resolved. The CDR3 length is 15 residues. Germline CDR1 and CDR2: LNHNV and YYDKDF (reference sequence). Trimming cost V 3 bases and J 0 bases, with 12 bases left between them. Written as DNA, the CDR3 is TGTGCCACCAGCAGCCTTCTCAGGTCCTCCTACGAGCAGTACTTC. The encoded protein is CATSSLLRSSYEQYF.

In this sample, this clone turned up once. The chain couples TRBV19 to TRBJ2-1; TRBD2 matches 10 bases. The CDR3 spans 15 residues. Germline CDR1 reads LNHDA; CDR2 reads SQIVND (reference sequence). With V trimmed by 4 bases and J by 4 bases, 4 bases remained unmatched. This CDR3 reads CASSSSGREYNEQFF. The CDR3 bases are TGTGCCAGTAGTAGCAGCGGGAGGGAATACAATGAGCAGTTCTTC.

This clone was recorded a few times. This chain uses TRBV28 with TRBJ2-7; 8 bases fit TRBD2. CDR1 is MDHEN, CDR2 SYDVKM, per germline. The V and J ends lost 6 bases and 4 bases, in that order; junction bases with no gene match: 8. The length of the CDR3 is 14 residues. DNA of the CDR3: TGTGCCAGCAGCCCTCCGGGACTAGTTTACGAGCAGTACTTC. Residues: CASSPPGLVYEQYF.

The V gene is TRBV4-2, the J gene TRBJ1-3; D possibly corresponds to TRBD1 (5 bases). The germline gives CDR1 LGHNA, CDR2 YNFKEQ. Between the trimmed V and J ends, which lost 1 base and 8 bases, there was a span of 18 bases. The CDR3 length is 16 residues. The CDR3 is CASSQVPGFAGDTIYF. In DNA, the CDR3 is TGTGCCAGCAGCCAAGTTCCAGGATTCGCGGGGGACACCATATATTTT.

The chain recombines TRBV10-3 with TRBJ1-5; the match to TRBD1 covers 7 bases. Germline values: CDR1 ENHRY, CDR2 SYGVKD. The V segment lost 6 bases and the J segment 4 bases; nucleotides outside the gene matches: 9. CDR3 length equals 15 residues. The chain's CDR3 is CAISEDRASNQPQHF. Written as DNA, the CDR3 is TGTGCCATCAGCGAAGACAGGGCGAGTAATCAGCCCCAGCATTTT.

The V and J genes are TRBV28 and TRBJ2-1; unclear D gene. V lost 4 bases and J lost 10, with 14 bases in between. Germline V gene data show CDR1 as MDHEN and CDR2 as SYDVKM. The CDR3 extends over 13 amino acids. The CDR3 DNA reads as TGTGCCAGCAGTTCCCACGACTTGCCAGAGCAGTTCTTC. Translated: CASSSHDLPEQFF.

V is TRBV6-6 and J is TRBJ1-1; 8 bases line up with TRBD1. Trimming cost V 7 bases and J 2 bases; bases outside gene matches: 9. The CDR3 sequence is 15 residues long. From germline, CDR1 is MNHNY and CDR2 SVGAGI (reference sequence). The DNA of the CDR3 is TGTGCCAGCACTACCAGGGGGCGGGATAACACTGAAGCTTTCTTT. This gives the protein CASTTRGRDNTEAFF.

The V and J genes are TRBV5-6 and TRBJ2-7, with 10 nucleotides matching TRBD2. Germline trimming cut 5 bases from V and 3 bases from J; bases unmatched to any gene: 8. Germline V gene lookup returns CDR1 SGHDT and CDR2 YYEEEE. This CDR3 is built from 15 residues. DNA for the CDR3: TGTGCCAGCAGTACTGGACTAGCGGACATCTACGAGCAGTACTTC. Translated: CASSTGLADIYEQYF. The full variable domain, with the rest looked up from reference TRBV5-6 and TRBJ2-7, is DAGVTQSPTHLIKTRGQQVTLRCSPKSGHDTVSWYQQALGQGPQFIFQYYEEEERQRGNFPDRFSGHQFPNYSSELNVNALLLGDSALYLCASSTGLADIYEQYFGPGTRLTVT.

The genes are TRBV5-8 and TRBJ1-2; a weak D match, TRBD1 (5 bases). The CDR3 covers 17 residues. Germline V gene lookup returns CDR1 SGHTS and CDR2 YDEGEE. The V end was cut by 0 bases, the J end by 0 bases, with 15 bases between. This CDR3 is CASSLAGQGPTNYGYTF. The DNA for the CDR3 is TGTGCCAGCAGCTTGGCAGGGCAGGGCCCAACTAACTATGGCTACACCTTC.

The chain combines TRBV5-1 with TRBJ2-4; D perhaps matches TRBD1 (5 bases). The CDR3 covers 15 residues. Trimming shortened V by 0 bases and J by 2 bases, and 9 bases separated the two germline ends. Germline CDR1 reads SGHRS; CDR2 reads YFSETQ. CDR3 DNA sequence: TGCGCCAGCAGCTTGGACGCAGGGACCAAAAACATTCAGTACTTC. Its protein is CASSLDAGTKNIQYF.

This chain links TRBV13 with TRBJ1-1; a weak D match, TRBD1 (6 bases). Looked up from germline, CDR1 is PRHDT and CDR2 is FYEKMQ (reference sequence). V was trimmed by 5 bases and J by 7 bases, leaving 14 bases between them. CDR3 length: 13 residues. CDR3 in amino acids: CASSPRTDREAFF. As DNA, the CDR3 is TGTGCCAGCAGCCCCCGGACAGATCGTGAAGCTTTCTTT. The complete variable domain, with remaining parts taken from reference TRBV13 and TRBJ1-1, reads AAGVIQSPRHLIKEKRETATLKCYPIPRHDTVYWYQQGPGQDPQFLISFYEKMQSDKGSIPDRFSAQQFSDYHSELNMSSLELGDSALYFCASSPRTDREAFFGQGTRLTVV.

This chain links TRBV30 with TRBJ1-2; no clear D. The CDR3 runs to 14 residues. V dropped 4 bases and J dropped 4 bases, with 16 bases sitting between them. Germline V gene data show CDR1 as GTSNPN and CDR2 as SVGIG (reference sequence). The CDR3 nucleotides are TGTGCCTGGACTCGGCAGCCTTCGGGCTATGGCTACACCTTC. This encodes CAWTRQPSGYGYTF.

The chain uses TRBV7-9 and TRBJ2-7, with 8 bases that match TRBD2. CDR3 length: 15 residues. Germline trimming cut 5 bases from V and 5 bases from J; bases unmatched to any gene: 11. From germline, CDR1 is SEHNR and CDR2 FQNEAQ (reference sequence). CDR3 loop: CASSPFGLAVDEQYF. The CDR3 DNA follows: TGTGCCAGCAGCCCGTTCGGACTAGCAGTTGACGAGCAGTACTTC.